Only a few counts were recorded for the clone carrying this T cell receptor (beta chain). Its antigen is unknown. The V and J ends lost 0 bases and 7 bases respectively, with 10 bases between them. There are 14 residues in the CDR3. CDR1 is MGHRA, CDR2 YSYEKL, per germline. The entry originates in a study of T cell repertoires in cytomegalovirus infection. Study-wide points: HLA-C-restricted CMV-specific TCR beta clonotypes prevailed in the ex vivo response.

From the reads, TCRdb called clonotypes with MiXCR, one entry per CDR3 protein. The data show around 540,000 distinct CDR3 sequences, 33% seen once. The material was cultured PBMCs, obtained from culture after CMV antigen stimulation. The origin of this receptor is a human donor in good health (CMV status not recorded). Some clones in this sample may be carry-over from other donors' samples. The V and J genes are TRBV4-1 and TRBJ1-5; no definite D call. The DNA for the CDR3 is TGCGCCAGCAGCCAAGATGGGGAGGGACAGCCCCAGCATTTT. Translating gives CASSQDGEGQPQHF.